These T cell receptor beta chains were read from a single sample in a study of blood T cells in healthy people across ages. TCRdb processed the 5' RACE reads anew with MiXCR; each CDR3 protein has one entry. The sample carries about 760,000 distinct CDR3 sequences, more than 55% recorded once. Sequencing used blood. These receptors were collected from a man aged 40-49 years in good health. Each CDR3 is given without its conserved first and last residue. D genes are given only for firm matches.

J	V	D	CDR3
TRBJ2-1	TRBV7-9	-	ASSAVNWSQGEQF
TRBJ2-3	TRBV7-2	-	ASSLDTRTDTQY
TRBJ2-5	TRBV5-6	TRBD1	ASSSGTGPGEEQY
TRBJ1-4	TRBV29-1	-	SVSGYEKLF
TRBJ2-3	TRBV18	-	ASAPSSDTQY
TRBJ2-4	TRBV10-3	TRBD1	AISESDGDRGYERY
TRBJ2-5	TRBV3-1	-	ASSQHTQGPDQETQY
TRBJ2-1	TRBV29-1	TRBD1	SVKRDRVRYNEQF
TRBJ1-2	TRBV20-1	-	SARVGDSPIYGYT
TRBJ2-1	TRBV7-2	-	ASSLPSNNEQF
TRBJ1-5	TRBV7-9	TRBD1	ASSKGQNQPQH
TRBJ1-2	TRBV29-1	-	SVSLGGSGYGYT
TRBJ2-3	TRBV20-1	-	SARDGQKPDTQY
TRBJ2-1	TRBV12-5	-	ASGLPQGAYNEQF
TRBJ2-3	TRBV12-3/TRBV12-4	TRBD1	ASKGQITDTQY
TRBJ2-1	TRBV6-4	TRBD2	ASSEASGGLDEQF